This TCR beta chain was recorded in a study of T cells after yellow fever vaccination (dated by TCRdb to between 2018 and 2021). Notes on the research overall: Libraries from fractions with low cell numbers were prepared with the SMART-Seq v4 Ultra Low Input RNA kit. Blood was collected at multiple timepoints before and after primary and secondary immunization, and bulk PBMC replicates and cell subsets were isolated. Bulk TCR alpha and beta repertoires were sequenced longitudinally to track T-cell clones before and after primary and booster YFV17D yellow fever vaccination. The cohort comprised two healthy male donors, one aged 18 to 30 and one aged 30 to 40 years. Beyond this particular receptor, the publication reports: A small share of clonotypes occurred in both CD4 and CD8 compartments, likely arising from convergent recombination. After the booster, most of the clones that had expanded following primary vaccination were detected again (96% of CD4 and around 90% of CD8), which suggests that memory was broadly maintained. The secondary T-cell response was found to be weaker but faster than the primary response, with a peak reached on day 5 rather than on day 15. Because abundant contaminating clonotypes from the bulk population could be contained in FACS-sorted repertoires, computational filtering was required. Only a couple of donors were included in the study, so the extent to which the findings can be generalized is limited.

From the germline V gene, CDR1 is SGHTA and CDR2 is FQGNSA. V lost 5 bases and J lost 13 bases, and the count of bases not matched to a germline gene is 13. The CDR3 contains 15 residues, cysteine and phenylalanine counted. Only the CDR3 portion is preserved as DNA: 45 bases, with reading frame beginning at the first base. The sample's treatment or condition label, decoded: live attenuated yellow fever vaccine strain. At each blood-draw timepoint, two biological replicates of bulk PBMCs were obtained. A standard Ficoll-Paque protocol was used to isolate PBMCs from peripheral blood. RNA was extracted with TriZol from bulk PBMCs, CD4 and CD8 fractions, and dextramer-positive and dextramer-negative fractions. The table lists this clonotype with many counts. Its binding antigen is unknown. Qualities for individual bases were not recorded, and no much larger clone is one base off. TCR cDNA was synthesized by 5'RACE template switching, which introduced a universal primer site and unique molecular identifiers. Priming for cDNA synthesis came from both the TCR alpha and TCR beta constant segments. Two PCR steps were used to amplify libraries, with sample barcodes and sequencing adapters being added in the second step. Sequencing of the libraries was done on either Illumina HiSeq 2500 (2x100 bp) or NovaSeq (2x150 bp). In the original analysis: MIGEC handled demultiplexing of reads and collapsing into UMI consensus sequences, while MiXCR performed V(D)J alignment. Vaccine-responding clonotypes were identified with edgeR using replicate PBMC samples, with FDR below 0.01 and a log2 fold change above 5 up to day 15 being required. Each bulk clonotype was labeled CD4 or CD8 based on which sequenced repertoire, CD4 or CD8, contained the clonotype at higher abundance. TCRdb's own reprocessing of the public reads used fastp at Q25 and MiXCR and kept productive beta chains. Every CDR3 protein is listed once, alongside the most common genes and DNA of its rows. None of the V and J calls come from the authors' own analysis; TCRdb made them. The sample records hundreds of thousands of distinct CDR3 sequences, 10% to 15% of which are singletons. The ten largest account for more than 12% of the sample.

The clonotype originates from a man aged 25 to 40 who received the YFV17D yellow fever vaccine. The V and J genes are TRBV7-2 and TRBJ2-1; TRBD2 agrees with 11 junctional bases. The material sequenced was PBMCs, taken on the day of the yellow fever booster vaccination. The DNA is TGTGCCAGCAGCAAAATAAGAGGGACTAGCGGCTTCCAGTTCTTC. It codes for CASSKIRGTSGFQFF.